This TCR beta chain was retrieved from a study of OX40 agonist ivuxolimab in advanced cancers. Study as a whole: Dosing consisted of intravenous ivuxolimab at 0.01 to 10 mg/kg every 2 weeks. Study-wide points: Among patients with partial responses at 0.1-3.0 mg/kg, clonal expansion was among the lowest. The antigens recognized by the expanded peripheral T cells, that is their antigen specificity, were not determined. Also present in some nonresponders was a low level of normalized T-cell clonal expansion.

The CDR3 is made up of 14 amino acids. Trimming shortened V by 5 bases and J by 7 bases, and 17 bases separated the two germline ends. CDR1 is SEHNR, CDR2 FQNEAQ, per germline (reference sequence). Some clones are missing from TCRdb's copy, which holds only in-frame ones; the method was immunoSEQ multiplex PCR. The sample records tens of thousands of clones, roughly 92% being singletons. Comment on this clone: The antigen remains unidentified.

The specimen comprised CD4+ or CD8+ T cells sorted from blood, sampled in a trial of the OX40 agonist ivuxolimab. The rearrangement links TRBV7-9 to TRBJ1-2; D gene uncertain. The TCR comes from an adult with an advanced solid tumor such as melanoma, head and neck, liver or kidney cancer. CDR3 sequence (DNA): TGTGCCAGCAGCCCAGCCGTGGCCTCCGTTGGCTACACCTTC. This gives the protein CASSPAVASVGYTF.